A single count supports the clone carrying this TCR beta chain. Reverse transcribed after extraction, RNA yielded cDNA as the sequencing template. Measured with immunoSEQ multiplex PCR; TCRdb has only the in-frame clones, and not every one. The table has a few hundred thousand clones, roughly two fifths seen once. The V end lost 2 bases, the J end lost 3 bases, and 17 bases lay between the germline ends. The CDR3 extends over 16 amino acids. In germline, CDR1 is MNHEY, CDR2 SVGAGI. The data originate from a study of CD8+ T cells in alopecia areata. Overall study: Tofacitinib was given for 6 to 18 months, then stopped for 6 months.

The treatment: oral pan-JAK inhibitor, 5-10 mg twice daily. The chain carries TRBV6-5 and TRBJ2-7, with no clear D. The receptor comes from a human donor with alopecia areata. This material consisted of CD4+ T cells sorted from blood, taken at approximately week 30, from a patient treated with tofacitinib. The CDR3 bases are TGTGCCAGCAGTTACCCAATTTCAAGTTCTTACTACGAGCAGTACTTC. It is translated as CASSYPISSSYYEQYF.